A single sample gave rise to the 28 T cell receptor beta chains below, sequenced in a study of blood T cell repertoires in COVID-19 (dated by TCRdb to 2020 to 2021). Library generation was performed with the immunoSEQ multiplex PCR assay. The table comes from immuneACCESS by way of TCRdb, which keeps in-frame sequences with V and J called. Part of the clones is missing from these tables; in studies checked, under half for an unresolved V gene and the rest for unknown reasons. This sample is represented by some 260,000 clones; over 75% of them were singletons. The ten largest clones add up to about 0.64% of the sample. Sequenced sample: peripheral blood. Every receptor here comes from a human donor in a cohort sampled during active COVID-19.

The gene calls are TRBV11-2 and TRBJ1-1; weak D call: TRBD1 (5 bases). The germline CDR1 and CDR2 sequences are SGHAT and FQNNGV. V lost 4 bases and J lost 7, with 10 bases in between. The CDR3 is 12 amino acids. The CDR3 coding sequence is TGTGCCAGCAGCTCCGGGACTGGTGAAGCTTTCTTT. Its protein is CASSSGTGEAFF. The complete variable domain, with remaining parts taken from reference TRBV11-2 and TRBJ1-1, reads EAGVAQSPRYKIIEKRQSVAFWCNPISGHATLYWYQQILGQGPKLLIQFQNNGVVDDSQLPKDRFSAERLKGVDSTLKIQPAKLEDSAVYLCASSSGTGEAFFGQGTRLTVV.

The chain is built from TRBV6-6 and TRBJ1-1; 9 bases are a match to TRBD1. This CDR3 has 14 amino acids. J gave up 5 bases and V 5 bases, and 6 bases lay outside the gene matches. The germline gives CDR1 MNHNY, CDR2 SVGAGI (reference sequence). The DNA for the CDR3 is TGTGCCAGCAGTCCCGGGACAGGGCGGACTGAAGCTTTCTTT. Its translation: CASSPGTGRTEAFF.

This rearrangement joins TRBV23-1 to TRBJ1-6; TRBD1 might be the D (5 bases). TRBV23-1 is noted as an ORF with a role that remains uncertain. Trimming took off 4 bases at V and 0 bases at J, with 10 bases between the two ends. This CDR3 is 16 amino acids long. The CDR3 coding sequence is TGCGCCAGCAGTCTCGCCGGGGGCTCCTATAATTCACCCCTCCACTTT. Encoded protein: CASSLAGGSYNSPLHF.

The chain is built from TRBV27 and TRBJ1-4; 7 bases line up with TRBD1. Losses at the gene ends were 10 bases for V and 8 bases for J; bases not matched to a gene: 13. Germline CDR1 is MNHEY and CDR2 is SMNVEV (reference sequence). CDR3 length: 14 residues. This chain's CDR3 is CATQEGRGREKLFF. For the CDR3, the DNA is TGTGCCACCCAAGAAGGCAGGGGGAGAGAAAAACTGTTTTTT.

CDR3: CSVELDRGLSEAFF. In DNA, the CDR3 is TGCAGCGTTGAATTGGACAGGGGGCTCTCTGAAGCTTTCTTT. The chain links TRBV29-1 to TRBJ1-1; 11 bases are a match to TRBD1. CDR3 length equals 14 residues. Germline CDR1 reads SQVTM; CDR2 reads ANQGSEA. J gave up 6 bases and V 2 bases, and 5 bases lay outside the gene matches.

The CDR3 DNA follows: TGTGCCAGCAGAAGGACTTCGAGCACAGATACGCAGTATTTT. Translated, it gives CASRRTSSTDTQYF. The chain combines TRBV6-6 with TRBJ2-3; D is possibly TRBD2 (5 bases). Trimming left V 6 bases short and J 0 bases short, with 10 bases between. CDR1 is MNHNY, CDR2 SVGAGI, per germline (reference sequence). The CDR3 is 14 residues long.

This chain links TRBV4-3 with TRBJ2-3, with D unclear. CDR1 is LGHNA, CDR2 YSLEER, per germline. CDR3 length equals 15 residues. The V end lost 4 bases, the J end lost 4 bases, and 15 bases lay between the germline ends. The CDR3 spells CASSRHVLRADTQYF. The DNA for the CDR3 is TGCGCCAGCAGCCGGCACGTTCTACGGGCAGATACGCAGTATTTT.

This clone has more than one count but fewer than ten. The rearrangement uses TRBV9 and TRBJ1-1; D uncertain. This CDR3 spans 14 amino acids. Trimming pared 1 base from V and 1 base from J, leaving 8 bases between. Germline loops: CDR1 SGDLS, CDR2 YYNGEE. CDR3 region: CASSVTAGNTEAFF. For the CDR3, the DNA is TGTGCCAGCAGCGTAACGGCGGGGAACACTGAAGCTTTCTTT.

The DNA for the CDR3 is TGCAGCGTTGAAGGGCAGGGTGGGTACGAGCAGTACTTC. This sequence encodes CSVEGQGGYEQYF. The chain has TRBV29-1 and TRBJ2-7, with a weak D call TRBD1 (5 bases). The germline CDR1 and CDR2 sequences are SQVTM and ANQGSEA. The CDR3 contains 13 residues. V was shortened by 1 base and J by 4 bases, with 11 bases between the two germline ends.

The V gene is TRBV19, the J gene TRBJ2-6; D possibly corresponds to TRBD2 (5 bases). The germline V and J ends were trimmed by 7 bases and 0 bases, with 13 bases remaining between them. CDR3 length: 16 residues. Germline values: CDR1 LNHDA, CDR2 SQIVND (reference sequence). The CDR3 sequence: CASIPGVSSGANVLTF. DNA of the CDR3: TGTGCCAGTATTCCCGGGGTCTCCTCTGGGGCCAACGTCCTGACTTTC.

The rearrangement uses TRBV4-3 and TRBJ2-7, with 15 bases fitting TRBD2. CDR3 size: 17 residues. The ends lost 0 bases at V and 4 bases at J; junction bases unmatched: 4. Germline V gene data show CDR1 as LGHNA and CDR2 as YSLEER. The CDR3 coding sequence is TGCGCCAGCAGCCAAGAATTGGGGACTAGCGGGAGGTACGAGCAGTACTTC. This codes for CASSQELGTSGRYEQYF.

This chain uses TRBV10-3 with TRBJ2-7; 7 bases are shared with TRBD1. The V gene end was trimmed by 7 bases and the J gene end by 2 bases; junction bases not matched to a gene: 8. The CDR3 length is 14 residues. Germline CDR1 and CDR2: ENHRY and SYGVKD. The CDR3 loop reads CAITRDSETYEQYF. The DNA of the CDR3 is TGTGCCATCACAAGGGACAGCGAAACCTACGAGCAGTACTTC.

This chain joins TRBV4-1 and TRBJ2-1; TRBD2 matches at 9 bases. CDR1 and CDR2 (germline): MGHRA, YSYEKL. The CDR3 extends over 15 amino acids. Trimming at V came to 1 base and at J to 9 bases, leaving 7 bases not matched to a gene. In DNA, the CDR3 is TGCGCCAGCAGCCAAGTGCTAGCGGGATCGGGTGAGCAGTTCTTC. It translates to CASSQVLAGSGEQFF.

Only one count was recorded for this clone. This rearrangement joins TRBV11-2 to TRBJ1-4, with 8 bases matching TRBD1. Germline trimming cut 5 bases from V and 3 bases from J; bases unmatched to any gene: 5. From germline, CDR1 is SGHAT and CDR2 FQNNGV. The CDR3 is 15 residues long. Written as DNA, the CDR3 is TGTGCCAGCAGCCGTAGACAGGGGTCTAATGAAAAACTGTTTTTT. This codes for CASSRRQGSNEKLFF.

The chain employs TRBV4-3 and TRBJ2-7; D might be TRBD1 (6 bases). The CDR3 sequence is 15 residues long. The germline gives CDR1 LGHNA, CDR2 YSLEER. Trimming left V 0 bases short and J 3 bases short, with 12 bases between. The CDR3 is CASSQDRQADYEQYF. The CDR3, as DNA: TGCGCCAGCAGCCAAGATCGACAGGCGGACTACGAGCAGTACTTC.

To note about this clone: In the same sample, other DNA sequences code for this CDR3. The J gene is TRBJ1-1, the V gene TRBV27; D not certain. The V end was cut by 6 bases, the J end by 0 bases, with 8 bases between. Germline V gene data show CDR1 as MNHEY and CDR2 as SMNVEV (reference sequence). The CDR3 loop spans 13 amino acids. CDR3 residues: CASSSPMNTEAFF. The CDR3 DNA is TGTGCCAGCAGCTCGCCTATGAACACTGAAGCTTTCTTT.

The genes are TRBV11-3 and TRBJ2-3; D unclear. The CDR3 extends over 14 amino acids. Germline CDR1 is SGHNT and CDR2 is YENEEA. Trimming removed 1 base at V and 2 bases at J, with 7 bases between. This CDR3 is CASSLGYHTDTQYF. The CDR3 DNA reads TGTGCCAGCAGCTTAGGCTACCACACAGATACGCAGTATTTT.

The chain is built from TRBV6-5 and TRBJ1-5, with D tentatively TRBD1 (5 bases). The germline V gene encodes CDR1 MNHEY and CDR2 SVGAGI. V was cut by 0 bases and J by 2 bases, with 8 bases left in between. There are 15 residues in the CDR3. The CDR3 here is CASSYSAQGNQPQHF. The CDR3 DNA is TGTGCCAGCAGTTACTCTGCACAGGGCAATCAGCCCCAGCATTTT.

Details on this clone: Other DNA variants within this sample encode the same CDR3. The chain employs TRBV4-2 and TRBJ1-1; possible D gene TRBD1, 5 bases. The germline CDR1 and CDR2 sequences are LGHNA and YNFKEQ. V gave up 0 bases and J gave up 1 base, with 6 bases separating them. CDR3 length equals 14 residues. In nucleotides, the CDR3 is TGTGCCAGCAGCCAAGATAGGGGGAACACTGAAGCTTTCTTT. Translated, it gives CASSQDRGNTEAFF.

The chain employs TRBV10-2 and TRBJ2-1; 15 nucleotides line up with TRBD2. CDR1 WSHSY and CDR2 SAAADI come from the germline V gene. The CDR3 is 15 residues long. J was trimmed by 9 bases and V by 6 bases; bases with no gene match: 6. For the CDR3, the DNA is TGCGCCAGCAGGGGACTAGCGGGGGGTACCGGTGAGCAGTTCTTC. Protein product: CASRGLAGGTGEQFF.

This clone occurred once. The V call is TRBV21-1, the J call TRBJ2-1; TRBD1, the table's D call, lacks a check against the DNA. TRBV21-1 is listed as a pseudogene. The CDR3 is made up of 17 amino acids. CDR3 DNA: TGTGCCAGCAGCAAAGTAAGGGGGCGCGACTCCTACAATGAGCAGTTCTTC. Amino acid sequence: CASSKVRGRDSYNEQFF.

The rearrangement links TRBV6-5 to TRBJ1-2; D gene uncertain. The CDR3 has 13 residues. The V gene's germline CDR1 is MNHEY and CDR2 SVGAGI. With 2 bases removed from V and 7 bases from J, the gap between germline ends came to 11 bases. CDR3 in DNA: TGTGCCAGCAGTTACGGAGGAATCGGTGGCTACACCTTC. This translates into CASSYGGIGGYTF.

The CDR3 protein is CASKRGAGSYEQYF. CDR3 nucleotide sequence: TGTGCCAGCAAGCGAGGAGCGGGTTCCTACGAGCAGTACTTC. The chain joins TRBV27 to TRBJ2-7; D perhaps matches TRBD2 (6 bases). With 7 bases removed from V and 1 base from J, the gap between germline ends came to 14 bases. The length of the CDR3 is 14 residues. The germline CDR1 and CDR2 sequences are MNHEY and SMNVEV (reference sequence).

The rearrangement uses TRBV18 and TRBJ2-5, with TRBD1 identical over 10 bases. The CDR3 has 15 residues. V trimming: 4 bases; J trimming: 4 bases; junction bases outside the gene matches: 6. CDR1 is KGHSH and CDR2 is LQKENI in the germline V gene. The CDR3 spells CASSLVGTGAETQYF. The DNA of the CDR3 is TGTGCCAGCTCACTCGTAGGGACAGGGGCAGAGACCCAGTACTTC.

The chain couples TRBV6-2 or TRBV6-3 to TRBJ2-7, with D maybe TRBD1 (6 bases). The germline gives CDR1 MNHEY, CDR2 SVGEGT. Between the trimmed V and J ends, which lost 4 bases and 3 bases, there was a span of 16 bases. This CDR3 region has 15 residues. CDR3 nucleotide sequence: TGTGCCAGCAGTTGGACAGCCGCTATTGACTACGAGCAGTACTTC. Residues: CASSWTAAIDYEQYF.

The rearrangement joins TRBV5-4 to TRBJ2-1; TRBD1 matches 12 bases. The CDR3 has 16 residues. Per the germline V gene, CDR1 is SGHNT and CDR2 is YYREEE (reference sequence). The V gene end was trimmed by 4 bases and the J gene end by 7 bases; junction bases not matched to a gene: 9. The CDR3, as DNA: TGTGCCAGCAGCCCCCCGCGGGACAGGGGGCGGAATGAGCAGTTCTTC. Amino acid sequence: CASSPPRDRGRNEQFF.

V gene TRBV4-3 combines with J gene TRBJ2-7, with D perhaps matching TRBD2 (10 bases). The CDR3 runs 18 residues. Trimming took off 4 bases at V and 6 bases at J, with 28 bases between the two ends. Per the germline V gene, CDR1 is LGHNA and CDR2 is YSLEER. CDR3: CASSRTGAKLAGVSEQYF. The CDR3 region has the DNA TGCGCCAGCAGCCGGACAGGGGCGAAGCTAGCGGGAGTGTCCGAGCAGTACTTC.

CDR3 in amino acids: CASSYGGIMNTEAFF. CDR3 DNA: TGTGCCAGCAGTTACGGGGGGATTATGAACACTGAAGCTTTCTTT. This sequence joins TRBV6-2 or TRBV6-3 and TRBJ1-1; D may be TRBD1 (5 bases). The CDR3 sequence is 15 residues long. Between the trimmed V and J ends, which lost 2 bases and 0 bases, there was a span of 10 bases. The V gene's germline CDR1 is MNHEY and CDR2 SVGEGT.